The clone carrying this T cell receptor beta chain was seen only a few times. Its antigen is currently unknown. Per the germline V gene, CDR1 is SNHLY and CDR2 is FYNNEI. The CDR3 is made up of 16 amino acids. Losses at the gene ends were 6 bases for V and 3 bases for J; bases not matched to a gene: 6. These data belong to a study of CD8 T cell repertoires and HIV-1 epitope variants. About the study: Autologous T cell-negative cells served as antigen-presenting cells in equal numbers. Separate from the cultures, 1M uncultured T cells served as baseline. General study points: Most of the nine antigen-specific clonotypes appeared cross-reactive to autologous or escape variants.

TCRdb's copy holds only in-frame clones and misses some; the assay was immunoSEQ multiplex PCR. The table shows 3,000 to 4,500 clones, with around 68% occurring only once. This sequence originates from a male donor with HIV. Sequencing was carried out using cultured CD8+ T cells derived from PBMCs. The chain recombines TRBV2 with TRBJ2-2; 11 bases agree with TRBD2. The CDR3 region has the DNA TGTGCCAGCAGCGCCGGACTAGCGGGTTACACCGGGGAGCTGTTTTTT. Protein product: CASSAGLAGYTGELFF.